This T cell receptor (beta chain) was obtained from a study of T cells after yellow fever vaccination. TCRdb called the 5' RACE reads again in MiXCR, with one record for every CDR3 protein. The profile shows about 340,000 distinct CDR3 sequences, around an eighth of them singletons. This CDR3 comprises 15 residues. The V gene end was trimmed by 3 bases and the J gene end by 4 bases; junction bases not matched to a gene: 7. Germline CDR1 LGHNA, CDR2 YSLEER. V is TRBV4-3 and J is TRBJ2-3; TRBD2 aligns across 7 bases. This TCR derives from a man between 18 and 29 years old who received the YFV17D yellow fever vaccine. The material sequenced was CD4+ T cells sorted from PBMCs, taken 15 days after the yellow fever booster vaccination. CDR3 residues: CASSQERDRPDTQYF. The CDR3 DNA sequence: TGCGCCAGCAGCCAGGAGCGGGATCGGCCAGATACGCAGTATTTT.